The rows below give T cell receptor beta chains drawn from one sample of a study of blood T cells in healthy people across ages. TCRdb fed the 5' RACE reads into MiXCR, producing one record per CDR3 protein. Among more than 500,000 distinct CDR3 sequences listed, around a quarter were seen once. Separately, the same data were catalogued under a study of T cells of mothers and their children.

Sequencing was carried out using blood. The receptors were gathered from a boy aged 2 to 10 in good health. The CDR3 runs from the conserved cysteine through the conserved F or W. D genes are given only for firm matches. Size is omitted from some rows. Given values are once, few, many or a class for expanded clones.

abundance: few; d_gene: TRBD1; j_gene: TRBJ2-1; v_gene: TRBV29-1; CDR3aa: CSAGTGYNEQFF; CDR3nt: TGCAGTGCAGGGACAGGGTACAATGAACAGTTCTTC
abundance: .; d_gene: .; j_gene: TRBJ2-2; v_gene: TRBV19; CDR3aa: CASSIGRELFF; CDR3nt: TGTGCCAGTAGTATTGGTCGCGAGCTGTTTTTT
abundance: few; d_gene: .; j_gene: TRBJ2-2; v_gene: TRBV2; CDR3aa: CASSGLNPRRTGELFF; CDR3nt: TGTGCCAGCAGTGGGCTCAACCCCCGACGCACCGGGGAGCTGTTTTTT
abundance: .; d_gene: .; j_gene: TRBJ1-1; v_gene: TRBV27; CDR3aa: CASSFGVQLNTEAFF; CDR3nt: TGTGCCAGCAGTTTCGGGGTGCAATTGAACACTGAAGCTTTCTTT
abundance: .; d_gene: .; j_gene: TRBJ1-4; v_gene: TRBV30; CDR3aa: CAWRSQGATNEKLFF; CDR3nt: TGTGCCTGGAGATCACAGGGCGCAACTAATGAAAAACTGTTTTTT
abundance: few; d_gene: .; j_gene: TRBJ1-4; v_gene: TRBV4-1; CDR3aa: CASSQDSTGREKLFF; CDR3nt: TGCGCCAGCAGCCAAGATAGTACGGGAAGAGAAAAACTGTTTTTT
abundance: .; d_gene: .; j_gene: TRBJ2-7; v_gene: TRBV27; CDR3aa: CASRPITGSYEQYF; CDR3nt: TGTGCCAGCAGACCTATAACAGGTTCCTACGAGCAGTACTTC
abundance: .; d_gene: .; j_gene: TRBJ2-3; v_gene: TRBV7-9; CDR3aa: CASSQLVEADTQYF; CDR3nt: TGTGCCAGCAGCCAACTAGTGGAAGCAGATACGCAGTATTTT
abundance: .; d_gene: .; j_gene: TRBJ2-5; v_gene: TRBV20-1; CDR3aa: CSASRAGEQETQYF; CDR3nt: TGCAGTGCTAGTAGAGCGGGTGAACAAGAGACCCAGTACTTC
abundance: few; d_gene: TRBD2; j_gene: TRBJ2-7; v_gene: TRBV15; CDR3aa: CATSKAGLSEQYF; CDR3nt: TGTGCCACCAGCAAAGCGGGACTCTCCGAGCAGTACTTC
abundance: .; d_gene: .; j_gene: TRBJ1-1; v_gene: TRBV29-1; CDR3aa: CSVVGLDTEAFF; CDR3nt: TGCAGCGTTGTAGGACTAGATACTGAAGCTTTCTTT
abundance: .; d_gene: TRBD2; j_gene: TRBJ2-7; v_gene: TRBV6-5; CDR3aa: CASSYTRASGRAYEQYF; CDR3nt: TGTGCCAGCAGTTACACTAGGGCTAGCGGGAGGGCCTACGAGCAGTACTTC
abundance: .; d_gene: TRBD2; j_gene: TRBJ2-1; v_gene: TRBV10-2; CDR3aa: CASGTSGGTGEQFF; CDR3nt: TGCGCCAGCGGGACTAGCGGGGGGACGGGTGAGCAGTTCTTC
abundance: .; d_gene: .; j_gene: TRBJ2-1; v_gene: TRBV18; CDR3aa: CASSQTMRYNEQFF; CDR3nt: TGTGCCAGCTCCCAAACGATGCGCTACAATGAGCAGTTCTTC
abundance: .; d_gene: TRBD2; j_gene: TRBJ2-5; v_gene: TRBV4-2; CDR3aa: CASSQVGAGGPQETQYF; CDR3nt: TGTGCCAGCAGCCAAGTGGGAGCGGGGGGGCCTCAAGAGACCCAGTACTTC
abundance: few; d_gene: .; j_gene: TRBJ2-1; v_gene: TRBV5-4; CDR3aa: CASSPDWYNEQFF; CDR3nt: TGTGCCAGCAGCCCTGACTGGTACAATGAGCAGTTCTTC
abundance: .; d_gene: .; j_gene: TRBJ1-2; v_gene: TRBV2; CDR3aa: CASSAGETGTPIYGYTF; CDR3nt: TGTGCCAGCAGTGCCGGCGAGACAGGAACCCCTATCTATGGCTACACCTTC
abundance: .; d_gene: .; j_gene: TRBJ2-5; v_gene: TRBV3-1; CDR3aa: CASSPPRGWYQETQYF; CDR3nt: TGTGCCAGCAGCCCTCCGCGGGGTTGGTACCAAGAGACCCAGTACTTC
abundance: .; d_gene: TRBD2; j_gene: TRBJ2-5; v_gene: TRBV3-1; CDR3aa: CASSQDSGGAGTQYF; CDR3nt: TGTGCCAGCAGCCAAGATAGCGGGGGAGCCGGGACCCAGTACTTC
abundance: few; d_gene: TRBD2; j_gene: TRBJ2-7; v_gene: TRBV20-1; CDR3aa: CSARDASGRGEQYF; CDR3nt: TGCAGTGCTAGAGATGCTAGCGGGAGGGGCGAGCAGTACTTC
abundance: .; d_gene: TRBD1; j_gene: TRBJ2-5; v_gene: TRBV20-1; CDR3aa: CSARATGGLQETQYF; CDR3nt: TGCAGTGCTAGAGCGACAGGGGGCTTACAAGAGACCCAGTACTTC
abundance: .; d_gene: .; j_gene: TRBJ2-2; v_gene: TRBV11-2; CDR3aa: CASSFGGGANTGELFF; CDR3nt: TGTGCCAGCAGCTTTGGCGGAGGGGCGAACACCGGGGAGCTGTTTTTT
abundance: .; d_gene: TRBD1; j_gene: TRBJ2-2; v_gene: TRBV7-3; CDR3aa: CASSSTGATGELFF; CDR3nt: TGTGCCAGCAGCTCGACAGGGGCCACCGGGGAGCTGTTTTTT
abundance: .; d_gene: .; j_gene: TRBJ2-5; v_gene: TRBV2; CDR3aa: CASSFRDTTREQYF; CDR3nt: TGTGCCAGCAGTTTCCGGGACACGACTAGGGAGCAGTACTTC
abundance: .; d_gene: .; j_gene: TRBJ1-4; v_gene: TRBV5-1; CDR3aa: CASRRDINEKLFF; CDR3nt: TGCGCCAGCAGACGGGACATTAATGAAAAACTGTTTTTT
abundance: .; d_gene: .; j_gene: TRBJ2-7; v_gene: TRBV13; CDR3aa: CASSLYQDYEQYF; CDR3nt: TGTGCCAGCAGCTTATATCAGGACTACGAGCAGTACTTC
abundance: few; d_gene: .; j_gene: TRBJ2-1; v_gene: TRBV15; CDR3aa: CATSRVPTATLNEQFF; CDR3nt: TGTGCCACCAGCAGAGTACCGACGGCAACATTGAATGAGCAGTTCTTC
abundance: .; d_gene: .; j_gene: TRBJ2-3; v_gene: TRBV6-2/TRBV6-3; CDR3aa: CASSATDRLTDTQYF; CDR3nt: TGTGCCAGCAGTGCGACGGACAGACTTACAGATACGCAGTATTTT
abundance: .; d_gene: .; j_gene: TRBJ1-1; v_gene: TRBV12-3/TRBV12-4; CDR3aa: CASRSTGLETEAFF; CDR3nt: TGTGCCAGCAGGTCGACAGGTTTGGAAACTGAAGCTTTCTTT
abundance: .; d_gene: TRBD2; j_gene: TRBJ2-5; v_gene: TRBV7-2; CDR3aa: CASSSRLAGMRETQYF; CDR3nt: TGTGCCAGCAGCTCGCGACTAGCGGGGATGAGGGAGACCCAGTACTTC
abundance: few; d_gene: TRBD1; j_gene: TRBJ2-1; v_gene: TRBV10-3; CDR3aa: CAISDPRDRGLNEQFF; CDR3nt: TGTGCCATCAGTGATCCGAGGGACAGGGGGCTCAATGAGCAGTTCTTC
abundance: few; d_gene: .; j_gene: TRBJ1-1; v_gene: TRBV12-3/TRBV12-4; CDR3aa: CATKQWDTEAFF; CDR3nt: TGTGCCACGAAACAATGGGACACTGAAGCTTTCTTT
abundance: .; d_gene: .; j_gene: TRBJ1-6; v_gene: TRBV5-4; CDR3aa: CASSEGGPNSPLHF; CDR3nt: TGTGCCAGCAGCGAAGGAGGACCCAATTCACCCCTCCACTTT
abundance: .; d_gene: .; j_gene: TRBJ2-2; v_gene: TRBV20-1; CDR3aa: CSAGSGGPTGELFF; CDR3nt: TGCAGTGCCGGCTCGGGGGGCCCCACCGGGGAGCTGTTTTTT
abundance: few; d_gene: .; j_gene: TRBJ2-1; v_gene: TRBV6-1; CDR3aa: CASTGGWGYNEQFF; CDR3nt: TGTGCCAGCACTGGGGGCTGGGGCTACAATGAGCAGTTCTTC
abundance: .; d_gene: .; j_gene: TRBJ1-3; v_gene: TRBV15; CDR3aa: CATSRDVAGNSGNTIYF; CDR3nt: TGTGCCACCAGCAGAGATGTTGCCGGGAACTCTGGAAACACCATATATTTT
abundance: .; d_gene: .; j_gene: TRBJ2-5; v_gene: TRBV7-9; CDR3aa: CASSSTGEGETQYF; CDR3nt: TGTGCCAGCAGCTCCACAGGGGAGGGAGAGACCCAGTACTTC
abundance: .; d_gene: TRBD1; j_gene: TRBJ2-7; v_gene: TRBV7-2; CDR3aa: CASSGTVYEQYF; CDR3nt: TGTGCCAGCAGCGGGACAGTTTACGAGCAGTACTTC
abundance: few; d_gene: TRBD2; j_gene: TRBJ2-3; v_gene: TRBV27; CDR3aa: CASSTLAGVTDTQYF; CDR3nt: TGTGCCAGCAGTACGCTAGCGGGAGTTACAGATACGCAGTATTTT
abundance: .; d_gene: .; j_gene: TRBJ1-2; v_gene: TRBV28; CDR3aa: CASSSHGAGGYTF; CDR3nt: TGTGCCAGCAGTTCCCACGGGGCAGGAGGCTACACCTTC
abundance: few; d_gene: .; j_gene: TRBJ2-4; v_gene: TRBV5-6; CDR3aa: CASSLAGKKSIQYF; CDR3nt: TGTGCCAGCAGCTTGGCGGGAAAAAAAAGCATTCAGTACTTC
abundance: .; d_gene: .; j_gene: TRBJ2-1; v_gene: TRBV6-5; CDR3aa: CASSYSGRGTSYNEQFF; CDR3nt: TGTGCCAGCAGTTACTCGGGGAGGGGGACCTCGTACAATGAGCAGTTCTTC
abundance: .; d_gene: TRBD2; j_gene: TRBJ2-3; v_gene: TRBV20-1; CDR3aa: CSAERGGSTDTQYF; CDR3nt: TGCAGTGCGGAGCGGGGCGGAAGCACAGATACGCAGTATTTT
abundance: .; d_gene: .; j_gene: TRBJ1-2; v_gene: TRBV6-5; CDR3aa: CASRGNDGYTF; CDR3nt: TGTGCCAGCAGGGGGAACGATGGCTACACCTTC
abundance: few; d_gene: TRBD1; j_gene: TRBJ2-7; v_gene: TRBV25-1; CDR3aa: CASSEYWGQSSYEQYF; CDR3nt: TGTGCCAGCAGTGAATATTGGGGACAGTCCTCCTACGAGCAGTACTTC
abundance: few; d_gene: TRBD2; j_gene: TRBJ2-7; v_gene: TRBV29-1; CDR3aa: CSVEGVAGSHEQYF; CDR3nt: TGCAGCGTTGAAGGGGTAGCGGGGTCCCACGAGCAGTACTTC
abundance: .; d_gene: TRBD1; j_gene: TRBJ2-2; v_gene: TRBV15; CDR3aa: CATSGGQDSTAGELFF; CDR3nt: TGTGCCACCAGCGGAGGACAGGACTCTACCGCCGGGGAGCTGTTTTTT
abundance: .; d_gene: .; j_gene: TRBJ1-1; v_gene: TRBV7-8; CDR3aa: CASSYRDQAFF; CDR3nt: TGTGCCAGCAGCTACAGGGACCAAGCTTTCTTT
abundance: few; d_gene: .; j_gene: TRBJ2-4; v_gene: TRBV30; CDR3aa: CAWRHAGSKNIQYF; CDR3nt: TGTGCCTGGAGACACGCGGGTAGTAAAAACATTCAGTACTTC
abundance: .; d_gene: .; j_gene: TRBJ1-2; v_gene: TRBV29-1; CDR3aa: CSVEVGGGYGYTF; CDR3nt: TGCAGCGTTGAGGTAGGAGGAGGCTATGGCTACACCTTC
abundance: .; d_gene: .; j_gene: TRBJ2-1; v_gene: TRBV7-2; CDR3aa: CASSLARTHNEQFF; CDR3nt: TGTGCCAGCAGCCTTGCGCGGACCCACAATGAGCAGTTCTTC
abundance: many; d_gene: .; j_gene: TRBJ2-7; v_gene: TRBV28; CDR3aa: CASSPRGALNEQYF; CDR3nt: TGTGCCAGCAGCCCGAGGGGGGCTCTGAACGAGCAGTACTTC
abundance: few; d_gene: .; j_gene: TRBJ1-6; v_gene: TRBV4-1; CDR3aa: CASSQVPAGVSNSPLHF; CDR3nt: TGCGCCAGCAGCCAAGTACCGGCAGGGGTTAGTAATTCACCCCTCCACTTT
abundance: few; d_gene: TRBD1; j_gene: TRBJ2-7; v_gene: TRBV6-6; CDR3aa: CATSPGQGMGEQYF; CDR3nt: TGTGCCACTTCTCCTGGACAGGGGATGGGGGAGCAGTACTTC
abundance: .; d_gene: .; j_gene: TRBJ2-2; v_gene: TRBV6-6; CDR3aa: CASSDQGLGTGELFF; CDR3nt: TGTGCCAGCAGTGACCAGGGTTTAGGCACCGGGGAGCTGTTTTTT